Following are 14 T cell receptor beta chains from one sample sequenced in a study of beta chain features in type 1 diabetes. Investigators reverse transcribed all isolated RNA, so they sequenced expressed TCRB transcripts. Method: immunoSEQ multiplex PCR; TCRdb's copy keeps in-frame clones and lacks some. The sample contains about 290,000 clones, 8% of which appear only once. Sequencing was carried out using central memory CD4+ T cells from blood. The source is a woman under 30 in good health.

This clone was observed a few times. The CDR3 is CATRQRGNTGELFF. Here the CDR3 DNA reads TGTGCCACCCGGCAGCGGGGGAACACCGGGGAGCTGTTTTTT. The gene calls are TRBV15 and TRBJ2-2; 7 bases agree with TRBD2. Unmatched junction bases numbered 4, after V lost 8 bases and J lost 1 base. This CDR3 spans 14 amino acids. Per germline, CDR1 LNHNV and CDR2 YYDKDF (reference sequence).

This clone showed up just a few times. The V call is TRBV5-4, the J call TRBJ2-1; 15 bases line up with TRBD2. V was pared by 3 bases and J by 7 bases, with 5 bases of the junction left unmatched. The germline CDR1 and CDR2 sequences are SGHNT and YYREEE (reference sequence). The CDR3 length is 16 residues. The DNA for the CDR3 is TGTGCCAGCAGCTCCCGGACTAGCGGGAGGGGGAATGAGCAGTTCTTC. Its translation: CASSSRTSGRGNEQFF.

The sample holds a few counts of this clone. Other DNA sequences from this sample encode an identical CDR3 as well. The genes are TRBV6-1 and TRBJ1-1; D gene unclear. The CDR3 runs to 13 residues. Trimming removed 5 bases from V and 2 bases from J, with 9 bases in between. Germline assignment: CDR1 MNHNS and CDR2 SASEGT. The CDR3 coding sequence is TGTGCCAGCAGTAGGACCCTAAACACTGAAGCTTTCTTT. Translating gives CASSRTLNTEAFF.

The chain joins TRBV18 to TRBJ2-7; 9 bases align to TRBD2. J gave up 0 bases and V 0 bases, and 9 bases lay outside the gene matches. The germline V gene has CDR1 KGHSH and CDR2 LQKENI. The length of the CDR3 is 18 residues. The CDR3 nucleotides are TGTGCCAGCTCACCACCGTCTAGCGGGGTGGCGGGCTCCTACGAGCAGTACTTC. Its translation: CASSPPSSGVAGSYEQYF.

J is TRBJ2-1 and V is TRBV5-1, with TRBD1 as a possible D gene (6 bases). The CDR3 covers 16 residues. Germline CDR1 is SGHRS and CDR2 is YFSETQ. The germline V and J ends were trimmed by 6 bases and 1 base, with 17 bases remaining between them. CDR3 loop: CASTHRDPSSYNEQFF. Written as DNA, the CDR3 is TGCGCCAGCACTCACAGGGACCCCTCATCCTACAATGAGCAGTTCTTC.

The V gene is TRBV30, the J gene TRBJ2-7; TRBD1 matches at 7 bases. This CDR3 region has 18 residues. Unmatched junction bases numbered 15, after V lost 1 base and J lost 0 bases. Germline V gives CDR1 GTSNPN, CDR2 SVGIG (reference sequence). CDR3 protein: CAWSAVGQEFSSSYEQYF. The CDR3 DNA sequence: TGTGCCTGGAGTGCGGTAGGACAGGAATTTTCAAGCTCCTACGAGCAGTACTTC.

This clone showed up just a few times. The CDR3 reads CASSLRQVQAGELFF. The CDR3, as DNA: TGTGCCAGCAGCTTAAGACAGGTTCAGGCCGGGGAGCTGTTTTTT. The gene calls are TRBV9 and TRBJ2-2; tentatively, D is TRBD1 (6 bases). Trimming left V 4 bases short and J 6 bases short, with 16 bases between. The germline CDR1 and CDR2 sequences are SGDLS and YYNGEE. This CDR3 has 15 residues.

In its sample, this clone was seen a few times. This chain links TRBV5-1 with TRBJ2-1; D possibly corresponds to TRBD2 (7 bases). V dropped 6 bases and J dropped 8 bases, with 18 bases sitting between them. This CDR3 has 14 residues. Germline CDR1 SGHRS, CDR2 YFSETQ. The DNA of the CDR3 is TGCGCCAGCACCCTGCTACCGGGGGGCGATGAGCAGTTCTTC. Its protein product is CASTLLPGGDEQFF.

This clone has at least ten counts. The chain joins TRBV29-1 to TRBJ2-2, with D hard to call. The CDR3 sequence is 13 residues long. Looked up from germline, CDR1 is SQVTM and CDR2 is ANQGSEA. V lost 4 bases and J lost 4, with 10 bases in between. CDR3 residues: CSVGKGSTGELFF. As DNA, the CDR3 is TGCAGCGTTGGGAAGGGTTCCACCGGGGAGCTGTTTTTT.

This clone appeared many times. The chain couples TRBV7-2 to TRBJ2-1, with D tentatively TRBD1 (5 bases). V lost 5 bases to trimming and J lost 1 base, with 6 bases between them. The CDR3 spans 13 residues. Germline values: CDR1 SGHTA, CDR2 FQGNSA. The CDR3 bases are TGTGCCAGCAGCCGGACATCCTACAATGAGCAGTTCTTC. Translation: CASSRTSYNEQFF.

The chain uses TRBV6-5 and TRBJ1-6, with a weak D call TRBD1 (5 bases). Trimming shortened V by 6 bases and J by 8 bases, and 14 bases separated the two germline ends. This CDR3 region has 14 residues. Germline loops: CDR1 MNHEY, CDR2 SVGAGI. CDR3 sequence reads: CASSPQDTYSPLHF. CDR3 sequence (DNA): TGTGCCAGCAGCCCACAGGACACCTATTCACCCCTCCACTTT.

The chain links TRBV30 to TRBJ1-3; 10 bases align to TRBD1. The CDR3 covers 13 residues. V gave up 4 bases and J gave up 9 bases; unmatched junction bases: 6. Germline assignment: CDR1 GTSNPN and CDR2 SVGIG (reference sequence). Written as DNA, the CDR3 is TGTGCCTGGACCCCCGGACAGGGGGTCACCATATATTTT. Amino acid sequence: CAWTPGQGVTIYF.

This clone was detected only a few times. V gene TRBV29-1 combines with J gene TRBJ1-2; the match to TRBD1 covers 12 bases. J was trimmed by 7 bases and V by 0 bases; bases with no gene match: 3. The CDR3 spans 14 residues. The V gene's germline CDR1 is SQVTM and CDR2 ANQGSEA. The CDR3 spells CSVEEGQGAGGYTF. The CDR3 bases are TGCAGCGTTGAAGAGGGACAGGGGGCGGGTGGCTACACCTTC.

This clone was seen ten or more times. This chain uses TRBV19 with TRBJ2-6; D is ambiguous. CDR1 and CDR2 from the germline V gene are LNHDA and SQIVND (reference sequence). CDR3 length: 15 amino acids. CDR3 loop: CAVGKGSSGANVLTF. CDR3 sequence (DNA): TGTGCAGTAGGGAAGGGATCTTCTGGGGCCAACGTCCTGACTTTC.